This passage covers 7 T cell receptor beta chains from one sample sequenced in a study of long-term antiretroviral therapy in people with HIV. At survey level, the immunoSEQ assay was run in its v3.0 version. Produced via immunoSEQ multiplex PCR; TCRdb's table is partial and in-frame only. The data hold 14,000 or so clones, with roughly 88% observed a single time. The material sequenced was unsorted PBMCs, taken 6.2 years after starting antiretroviral therapy. The receptors stem from a man aged 40-49 years with HIV.

V gene TRBV7-6 combines with J gene TRBJ2-7, with 8 bases that match TRBD2. Germline CDR1 SGHVS, CDR2 FNYEAQ. V dropped 2 bases and J dropped 6; count of bases not matched to a gene: 12. This CDR3 comprises 16 residues. The CDR3, as DNA: TGTGCCAGCAGCTTAAGAGGCAGCGGGAGTCCGAGCGAGCAGTACTTC. This gives the protein CASSLRGSGSPSEQYF.

The V and J genes are TRBV6-6 and TRBJ1-2; 9 bases are shared with TRBD1. The trim removed 9 bases at V and 6 bases at J, leaving 11 bases unmatched. The germline V gene has CDR1 MNHNY and CDR2 SVGAGI (reference sequence). The CDR3 has 14 amino acids. In nucleotides, the CDR3 is TGTGCCAGTTCACAGTTAAGGACAGGGGATGGCTACACCTTC. This translates into CASSQLRTGDGYTF.

The chain couples TRBV5-6 to TRBJ2-7, with no clear D. The CDR3 has 13 amino acids. Germline CDR1 reads SGHDT; CDR2 reads YYEEEE. Between the trimmed V and J ends, which lost 0 bases and 5 bases, there was a span of 9 bases. The CDR3 here is CASSLAAWDEQYF. CDR3 bases: TGTGCCAGCAGCTTGGCCGCTTGGGACGAGCAGTACTTC.

Within the sample, this clone is medium-sized (0.01 to 0.1%). This chain links TRBV6-5 with TRBJ2-7; D possibly corresponds to TRBD1 (6 bases). The ends were cut back, 4 bases at V and 2 bases at J, with 15 bases in the middle. The germline CDR1 and CDR2 sequences are MNHEY and SVGAGI. There are 15 residues in the CDR3. CDR3 coding DNA: TGTGCCAGCAGTTCGGCAGACAGGCGAACCTACGAGCAGTACTTC. Amino acids: CASSSADRRTYEQYF.

The chain links TRBV5-5 to TRBJ1-3; D unclear. V dropped 0 bases and J dropped 2 bases, with 9 bases sitting between them. CDR1 and CDR2 (germline): SGHKS, YYEKEE (reference sequence). The CDR3 is made up of 15 amino acids. The CDR3 DNA reads TGTGCCAGCAGCTTGGAGGGAGGGCCTGGAAACACCATATATTTT. Translated, it gives CASSLEGGPGNTIYF.

The chain is built from TRBV25-1 and TRBJ2-7; the match to TRBD1 covers 12 bases. V shed 7 bases and J 4 bases; nucleotides not matched to a gene: 8. The CDR3 has 15 residues. Per germline, CDR1 MGHDK and CDR2 SYGVNS. CDR3 bases: TGTGCCAGCACATTGGGGACAGGGGGCGCGTACGAGCAGTACTTC. Protein product: CASTLGTGGAYEQYF.

The J gene is TRBJ2-1, the V gene TRBV19; 15 bases are a match to TRBD2. V lost 5 bases to trimming and J lost 4 bases; unmatched junction nucleotides: 6. Germline V gives CDR1 LNHDA, CDR2 SQIVND (reference sequence). The CDR3 covers 17 residues. The CDR3 coding sequence is TGTGCCAGTAGTTCCGGGACTAGCGGGAGGTCGTACAATGAGCAGTTCTTC. Amino acids: CASSSGTSGRSYNEQFF.